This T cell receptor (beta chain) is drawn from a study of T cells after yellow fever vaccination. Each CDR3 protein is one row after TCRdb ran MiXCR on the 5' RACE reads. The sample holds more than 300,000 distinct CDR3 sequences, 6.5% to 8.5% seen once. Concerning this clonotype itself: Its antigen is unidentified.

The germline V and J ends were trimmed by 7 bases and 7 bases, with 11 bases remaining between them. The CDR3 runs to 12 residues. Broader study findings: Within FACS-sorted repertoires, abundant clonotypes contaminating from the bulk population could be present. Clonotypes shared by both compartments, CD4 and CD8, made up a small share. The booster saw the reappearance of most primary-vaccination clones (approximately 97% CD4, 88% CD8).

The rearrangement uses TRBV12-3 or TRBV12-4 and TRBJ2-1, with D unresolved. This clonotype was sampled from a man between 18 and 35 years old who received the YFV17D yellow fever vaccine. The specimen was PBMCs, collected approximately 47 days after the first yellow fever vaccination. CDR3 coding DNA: TGTGCCAGCACTAAAAGAACTAATGAGCAGTTCTTC. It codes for CASTKRTNEQFF.